A single sample gave rise to the 20 T cell receptor beta chains below, sequenced in a study of blood T cell repertoires in COVID-19. Assay used: immunoSEQ multiplex PCR; TCRdb lists only in-frame clones, some missing. The data hold about 220,000 clones, with more than 65% observed a single time. The sequenced material came from peripheral blood. The receptors originated from a woman aged 80 or over with acute or convalescent COVID-19.

V and J are TRBV18 and TRBJ1-5, with D unclear. The CDR3 has 12 amino acids. V lost 4 bases, J lost 7 bases, and 8 bases lay in between. Germline CDR1 KGHSH, CDR2 LQKENI. CDR3 protein: CASSRGSQPQHF. The CDR3 bases are TGTGCCAGCTCACGCGGGAGCCAGCCCCAGCATTTT.

This chain joins TRBV11-3 and TRBJ1-5, with TRBD1 identical over 8 bases. CDR1 and CDR2 from the germline V gene are SGHNT and YENEEA. The length of the CDR3 is 17 residues. The V segment lost 1 base and the J segment 4 bases; nucleotides outside the gene matches: 9. The CDR3 region has the DNA TGTGCCAGCAGCTTAGGAGGGAGGACAGGGAGGAATCAGCCCCAGCATTTT. Amino acid sequence: CASSLGGRTGRNQPQHF.

This clone was seen a handful of times. J is TRBJ1-2 and V is TRBV5-4; 10 bases are a match to TRBD1. With 2 bases clipped from V and 4 bases from J, the junction kept 5 bases outside the gene matches. CDR1 and CDR2 (germline): SGHNT, YYREEE (reference sequence). The CDR3 totals 15 residues. In DNA, the CDR3 is TGTGCCAGCAGCTTTGACAGGGGGCGACTCTATGGCTACACCTTC. The encoded protein is CASSFDRGRLYGYTF. Drawing the rest from reference TRBV5-4 and TRBJ1-2, the complete variable domain is ETGVTQSPTHLIKTRGQQVTLRCSSQSGHNTVSWYQQALGQGPQFIFQYYREEENGRGNFPPRFSGLQFPNYSSELNVNALELDDSALYLCASSFDRGRLYGYTFGSGTRLTVV.

The chain recombines TRBV11-3 with TRBJ1-1; the D gene is possibly TRBD1 (6 bases). Trimming shortened V by 5 bases and J by 6 bases, and 22 bases separated the two germline ends. This CDR3 is built from 16 residues. Per germline, CDR1 SGHNT and CDR2 YENEEA. The DNA for the CDR3 is TGTGCCAGCAGCATCTTCCGGGGAGGGGGAAAGTCTGAAGCTTTCTTT. This translates into CASSIFRGGGKSEAFF.

This clone was seen only once. The rearrangement uses TRBV5-1 and TRBJ2-1, with D maybe TRBD2 (7 bases). Deletions cut 0 bases from V and 6 bases from J, with 13 bases between. Germline CDR1 and CDR2: SGHRS and YFSETQ. The CDR3 is made up of 15 amino acids. As DNA, the CDR3 is TGCGCCAGCAGCTTGGAGCGGGGACAAGGCAATGAGCAGTTCTTC. It encodes CASSLERGQGNEQFF.

The J gene is TRBJ1-1, the V gene TRBV20-1; D gene ambiguous. The germline gives CDR1 DFQATT, CDR2 SNEGSKA (reference sequence). Trimming stripped 3 bases from V and 5 bases from J, with 10 bases between. The CDR3 length is 12 residues. CDR3 protein: CSASFSGTEAFF. In nucleotides, the CDR3 is TGCAGTGCTAGTTTTAGCGGGACTGAAGCTTTCTTT.

The chain has TRBV7-9 and TRBJ1-2; 9 bases line up with TRBD1. The CDR3 runs 14 residues. J lost 7 bases, V lost 5 bases, and 8 bases had no gene match. CDR1 is SEHNR, CDR2 FQNEAQ, per germline (reference sequence). The CDR3, as DNA: TGTGCCAGCAGCAACGACAGGGGGGCTATTGGCTACACCTTC. Amino acids: CASSNDRGAIGYTF.

About this clone itself: The sample carries other DNA sequences with the same CDR3. The rearrangement links TRBV7-2 to TRBJ1-1; 8 bases match TRBD1. Per the germline V gene, CDR1 is SGHTA and CDR2 is FQGNSA. This CDR3 is built from 14 residues. Germline trimming cut 5 bases from V and 1 base from J; bases unmatched to any gene: 3. CDR3: CASSLTGENTEAFF. CDR3 nucleotides: TGTGCCAGCAGCCTGACAGGGGAGAACACTGAAGCTTTCTTT.

This clone appeared a single time. The chain is built from TRBV28 and TRBJ1-2; tentative D call: TRBD1 (5 bases). Germline V gene data show CDR1 as MDHEN and CDR2 as SYDVKM. V was pared by 7 bases and J by 4 bases, with 10 bases between. CDR3 length: 12 residues. The CDR3 bases are TGTGCCAGCAATTCAGGGTTCTATGGCTACACCTTC. It codes for CASNSGFYGYTF.

This chain joins TRBV2 and TRBJ2-7; possibly TRBD1 for D (6 bases). Germline CDR1 and CDR2: SNHLY and FYNNEI. The CDR3 covers 16 residues. Trimming left V 5 bases short and J 2 bases short, with 19 bases between. CDR3 DNA: TGTGCCAGCAGTAAAACCCGACAGAGGGACACCTACGAGCAGTACTTC. Protein sequence: CASSKTRQRDTYEQYF. Variable domain in full (rest from reference TRBV2 and TRBJ2-7): EPEVTQTPSHQVTQMGQEVILRCVPISNHLYFYWYRQILGQKVEFLVSFYNNEISEKSEIFDDQFSVERPDGSNFTLKIRSTKLEDSAMYFCASSKTRQRDTYEQYFGPGTRLTVT.

V is TRBV18 and J is TRBJ1-1; 7 nucleotides line up with TRBD1. The germline V gene has CDR1 KGHSH and CDR2 LQKENI. CDR3 size: 14 residues. V lost 7 bases, J lost 0 bases, and 5 bases stayed unmatched. CDR3 DNA: TGTGCCAGCTTAAGGACAGGTTTGAACACTGAAGCTTTCTTT. It specifies CASLRTGLNTEAFF.

This chain uses TRBV19 with TRBJ1-1; a weak D match, TRBD1 (5 bases). Per the germline V gene, CDR1 is LNHDA and CDR2 is SQIVND (reference sequence). The V end lost 7 bases, the J end lost 1 base, and 13 bases lay between the germline ends. CDR3 length: 14 residues. The CDR3 DNA is TGTGCCAGTAAGGCCAGGGCCCAGAACACTGAAGCTTTCTTT. Protein sequence: CASKARAQNTEAFF.

The chain is built from TRBV9 and TRBJ1-2, with a possible D match to TRBD1 (6 bases). Trimming took 0 bases from V and 7 from J, leaving 22 bases between them. The CDR3 is 17 amino acids. Germline V CDR1 and CDR2: SGDLS, YYNGEE. Written as DNA, the CDR3 is TGTGCCAGCAGCGTAGTCCCCCCGGGCAGGGGTGTGCTTGGCTACACCTTC. The encoded protein is CASSVVPPGRGVLGYTF.

This clone was seen a single time. The chain links TRBV28 to TRBJ1-3; D is possibly TRBD1 (5 bases). Germline CDR1 is MDHEN and CDR2 is SYDVKM. This CDR3 spans 13 amino acids. V dropped 8 bases and J dropped 6 bases, with 14 bases sitting between them. The CDR3 sequence: CASVQGGENTIYF. The CDR3 DNA reads TGTGCCAGCGTTCAGGGCGGGGAAAACACCATATATTTT.

The chain uses TRBV29-1 and TRBJ1-1; D perhaps matches TRBD1 (6 bases). The germline gives CDR1 SQVTM, CDR2 ANQGSEA. The CDR3 has 13 amino acids. The V end was cut by 6 bases, the J end by 1 base, with 12 bases between. The DNA for the CDR3 is TGCAGCGTCCTGGACAGTCCGAACACTGAAGCTTTCTTT. Translating gives CSVLDSPNTEAFF.

The sample holds one count of this clone. The chain combines TRBV19 with TRBJ1-4, with 8 bases fitting TRBD1. Germline V gene sequence: CDR1 LNHDA, CDR2 SQIVND (reference sequence). V was pared by 5 bases and J by 2 bases, with 4 bases of the junction left unmatched. The CDR3 extends over 15 amino acids. In nucleotides, the CDR3 is TGTGCCAGTAGTGCCAGACAGGGGACTAATGAAAAACTGTTTTTT. Translated: CASSARQGTNEKLFF.

V usage is TRBV10-3 and J usage is TRBJ2-7, with 8 bases aligning to TRBD1. Trimming at V came to 8 bases and at J to 1 base, leaving 4 bases not matched to a gene. The CDR3 spans 13 residues. The germline V gene encodes CDR1 ENHRY and CDR2 SYGVKD. In nucleotides, the CDR3 is TGTGCCATCCGGACAGGGAATTCCTACGAGCAGTACTTC. Translated, it gives CAIRTGNSYEQYF.

The rearrangement uses TRBV6-5 and TRBJ1-2; D perhaps matches TRBD1 (5 bases). This CDR3 comprises 13 residues. V gave up 11 bases and J gave up 7 bases, with 20 bases separating them. Germline-derived CDR1 and CDR2 are MNHEY and SVGAGI. CDR3 sequence (DNA): TGTGCCTCCAGGGCGGACACCTTCGGTGGCTACACCTTC. Translation: CASRADTFGGYTF.

V is TRBV6-2 or TRBV6-3 and J is TRBJ2-7, with no clear D. The V gene lost 0 bases and the J gene lost 3 bases, with 15 bases spanning the gap. The germline V gene encodes CDR1 MNHEY and CDR2 SVGEGT. The CDR3 has 16 residues. CDR3 protein: CASSYSKNVYNYEQYF. As DNA, the CDR3 is TGTGCCAGCAGTTACTCGAAGAACGTTTACAACTACGAGCAGTACTTC.

The chain combines TRBV25-1 with TRBJ1-6; 10 bases are a match to TRBD1. The V and J ends lost 3 bases and 8 bases, in that order; junction bases with no gene match: 4. The CDR3 loop spans 15 amino acids. Germline CDR1 reads MGHDK; CDR2 reads SYGVNS. The CDR3 sequence: CASSDAGQGHSPLHF. The CDR3 DNA sequence: TGTGCCAGCAGTGACGCGGGACAGGGGCATTCACCCCTCCACTTT. The variable domain in full, with the rest retrieved from reference TRBV25-1 and TRBJ1-6, is EADIYQTPRYLVIGTGKKITLECSQTMGHDKMYWYQQDPGMELHLIHYSYGVNSTEKGDLSSESTVSRIRTEHFPLTLESARPSHTSQYLCASSDAGQGHSPLHFGNGTRLTVT.